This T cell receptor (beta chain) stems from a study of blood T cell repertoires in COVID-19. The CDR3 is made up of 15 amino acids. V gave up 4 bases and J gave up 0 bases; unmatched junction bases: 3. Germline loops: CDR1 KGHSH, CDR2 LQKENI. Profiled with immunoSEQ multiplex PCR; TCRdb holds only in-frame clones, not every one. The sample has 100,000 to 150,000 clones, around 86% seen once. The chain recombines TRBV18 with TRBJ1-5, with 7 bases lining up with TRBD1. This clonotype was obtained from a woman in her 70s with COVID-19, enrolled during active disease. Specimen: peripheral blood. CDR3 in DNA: TGTGCCAGCTCACTGGGGACAGATAGCAATCAGCCCCAGCATTTT. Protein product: CASSLGTDSNQPQHF.